These T cell receptor beta chains were read from a single sample in a study of T-cell reconstitution after alpha-beta-depleted transplantation in children. MiXCR, run by TCRdb on the PCR reads, gives a single entry per CDR3 protein. The data show roughly 220,000 distinct CDR3 sequences, about 12% seen once. Sequences were derived from PBMCs from the stem cell graft donor, sampled from the stem cell graft. The receptors originated from a human donor who donated a stem cell graft to a child with acute lymphoblastic leukemia. Each CDR3 is given with its conserved first and last residue. D genes are given only for firm matches. Size values are once, few and many counts, or a class for expanded clones, and some rows have none.

d_call	v_call	j_call	clone_size	cdr3_aa	cdr3_nt
.	TRBV11-2	TRBJ2-1	many	CASSPDHPRQFF	TGTGCCAGCAGCCCGGACCACCCCAGGCAGTTCTTC
.	TRBV4-1	TRBJ1-6	.	CASSQDFGSPLHF	TGCGCCAGCAGCCAAGATTTTGGGTCACCCCTCCACTTT
.	TRBV20-1	TRBJ2-3	few	CSARDFSGNTDTQYF	TGCAGTGCTAGAGATTTCTCGGGGAACACAGATACGCAGTATTTT
.	TRBV12-3/TRBV12-4	TRBJ1-5	many	CASSLFNQPQHF	TGTGCCAGCAGTTTGTTCAATCAGCCCCAGCATTTT
.	TRBV7-9	TRBJ1-4	many	CASIPESSNEKLFF	TGTGCCAGCATCCCCGAGAGTTCTAATGAAAAACTGTTTTTT
TRBD1	TRBV12-3/TRBV12-4	TRBJ2-7	.	CASRDDRASSYEQYF	TGTGCCAGCAGGGATGACAGGGCCAGCTCCTACGAGCAGTACTTC
.	TRBV27	TRBJ1-3	many	CASSSTVLLSGNTIYF	TGTGCCAGCAGTTCGACAGTCCTCCTCTCTGGAAACACCATATATTTT
TRBD2	TRBV20-1	TRBJ2-5	many	CSAGLAGGRETQYF	TGCAGTGCTGGACTAGCGGGAGGGCGAGAGACCCAGTACTTC
.	TRBV7-2	TRBJ2-2	many	CASSRGPANTGELFF	TGTGCCAGCAGCCGGGGGCCAGCGAACACCGGGGAGCTGTTTTTT
.	TRBV20-1	TRBJ2-4	many	CSARTRAHLVAKNIQYF	TGCAGTGCTAGGACCCGGGCCCACTTAGTAGCCAAAAACATTCAGTACTTC